These 2 T cell receptor beta chains share one sample of origin, sequenced in a study of T cells expressing NK-cell markers (dated by TCRdb to between 2020 and 2021). Library construction relied on 5' RACE. Sequencer: Illumina HiSeq 2000. TCRdb reprocessed the reads, and each CDR3 protein sequence is entered once, without DNA. This sample's table carries fewer than 300,000 distinct CDR3 sequences. Roughly 4.2% of the sample belongs to the ten largest clones. Sequencing was performed on blood T cells: a sorted CD56 or NKG2C T cell subset, CD4+ or CD8+ T cells, or bulk PBMC T cells (not recorded which). Every receptor here comes from a woman aged 18-70 years in good health.

The chain links TRBV7-9 to TRBJ1-1; TCRdb lists TRBD1, though no DNA is available to test this call. Germline V gives CDR1 SEHNR, CDR2 FQNEAQ (reference sequence). The CDR3 loop spans 15 amino acids. CDR3: CASSPRTGQRTEAFF.

The chain has TRBV28 and TRBJ1-3; TCRdb's D call, TRBD1, is unchecked because there is no DNA. Germline V gives CDR1 MDHEN, CDR2 SYDVKM. The CDR3 totals 15 residues. The CDR3 region is CASSSPGARGNTIYF.